This entry lists 22 T cell receptor beta chains sequenced from one sample in a study of T cell clonotyping in hematopoietic cell transplantation. Measured with immunoSEQ multiplex PCR; TCRdb has only the in-frame clones, and not every one. Among around 15,000 clones listed, 85% were seen once. The sample was PBMCs, taken 100 days after allogeneic stem cell transplant. The receptors were gathered from a male patient aged 60 to 75 who had an allogeneic stem cell transplant from a related donor, so the T cells may come from the graft donor. Some clones in this sample may be carry-over from other donors' samples.

This rearrangement joins TRBV5-1 to TRBJ1-5; D might be TRBD1 (6 bases). Trimming shortened V by 0 bases and J by 9 bases, and 10 bases separated the two germline ends. CDR3 length: 13 amino acids. CDR1 and CDR2 from the germline V gene are SGHRS and YFSETQ. CDR3 in amino acids: CASSLDVGAPQHF. DNA for the CDR3: TGCGCCAGCAGCTTGGACGTGGGGGCGCCCCAGCATTTT.

This chain joins TRBV6-5 and TRBJ2-3; D gene unclear. Germline lookup yields CDR1 MNHEY and CDR2 SVGAGI. CDR3 size: 14 residues. Between the trimmed V and J ends, which lost 2 bases and 2 bases, there was a span of 8 bases. CDR3 in DNA: TGTGCCAGCAGTTACCCGCGGAACACAGATACGCAGTATTTT. This encodes CASSYPRNTDTQYF.

The chain couples TRBV19 to TRBJ1-2; unclear D gene. Germline CDR1 reads LNHDA; CDR2 reads SQIVND (reference sequence). Trimming took off 7 bases at V and 4 bases at J, with 10 bases between the two ends. The CDR3 has 12 amino acids. The CDR3 DNA follows: TGTGCCAGTAAGGTGGCGTCCTATGGCTACACCTTC. Protein sequence: CASKVASYGYTF.

Only one count was recorded for this clone. J is TRBJ2-7 and V is TRBV7-9, with TRBD2 identical over 10 bases. J gave up 8 bases and V 5 bases, and 12 bases lay outside the gene matches. This CDR3 comprises 15 residues. The V gene's germline CDR1 is SEHNR and CDR2 FQNEAQ (reference sequence). CDR3 sequence (DNA): TGTGCCAGCAGCGGAGCCGGGACTAGCGCTAACAAGCAGTACTTC. Translated, it gives CASSGAGTSANKQYF.

The chain joins TRBV11-2 to TRBJ2-7; perhaps TRBD1 as D (6 bases). Per germline, CDR1 SGHAT and CDR2 FQNNGV. The V end was cut by 5 bases, the J end by 2 bases, with 19 bases between. The CDR3 spans 16 residues. The CDR3 region is CASSLRYRDRTYEQYF. The CDR3 region has the DNA TGTGCCAGCAGCCTCCGTTACAGGGATCGTACCTACGAGCAGTACTTC. The variable domain in full, completed from reference TRBV11-2 and TRBJ2-7, reads EAGVAQSPRYKIIEKRQSVAFWCNPISGHATLYWYQQILGQGPKLLIQFQNNGVVDDSQLPKDRFSAERLKGVDSTLKIQPAKLEDSAVYLCASSLRYRDRTYEQYFGPGTRLTVT.

This chain connects TRBV7-2 to TRBJ2-1, with TRBD2 identical over 8 bases. The V gene end was trimmed by 3 bases and the J gene end by 7 bases; junction bases not matched to a gene: 8. CDR1 and CDR2 (germline): SGHTA, FQGNSA. There are 15 residues in the CDR3. CDR3 nucleotide sequence: TGTGCCAGCAGCTTGGGACTAGGAGGTGGTAATGAGCAGTTCTTC. It encodes CASSLGLGGGNEQFF.

The chain has TRBV2 and TRBJ2-7; D possibly corresponds to TRBD2 (5 bases). Trimming stripped 6 bases from V and 2 bases from J, with 14 bases between. Germline V lookup: CDR1 SNHLY, CDR2 FYNNEI. The CDR3 runs 14 residues. Here the CDR3 reads CASRPYPGTYEQYF. CDR3 nucleotide sequence: TGTGCCAGCAGACCTTATCCGGGGACCTACGAGCAGTACTTC.

V is TRBV5-4 and J is TRBJ1-2; 8 positions agree with TRBD1. V trimming: 7 bases; J trimming: 5 bases; junction bases outside the gene matches: 13. There are 15 residues in the CDR3. CDR1 is SGHNT, CDR2 YYREEE, per germline (reference sequence). The CDR3 nucleotides read TGTGCCAGCTACCAAGGGACAGGAAGTTCTTATGGCTACACCTTC. Encoded protein: CASYQGTGSSYGYTF.

This clone was observed a single time. The V and J genes are TRBV29-1 and TRBJ1-1; D possibly corresponds to TRBD1 (6 bases). The germline V and J ends were trimmed by 5 bases and 6 bases, with 10 bases remaining between them. The CDR3 has 11 amino acids. Germline V gene data show CDR1 as SQVTM and CDR2 as ANQGSEA. The CDR3 nucleotides are TGCAGCGTTTGGGGGGCAGCTGAAGCTTTCTTT. Amino acid sequence: CSVWGAAEAFF.

The genes are TRBV19 and TRBJ1-2, with TRBD1 as a possible D gene (6 bases). The V gene lost 4 bases and the J gene lost 8 bases, with 20 bases spanning the gap. The CDR3 consists of 15 residues. Germline CDR1 is LNHDA and CDR2 is SQIVND (reference sequence). The CDR3 spells CASSNPWTAVKGYTF. The CDR3 DNA sequence: TGTGCCAGTAGTAACCCGTGGACAGCAGTTAAGGGCTACACCTTC. Supplemented by reference TRBV19 and TRBJ1-2, the full variable domain reads DGGITQSPKYLFRKEGQNVTLSCEQNLNHDAMYWYRQDPGQGLRLIYYSQIVNDFQKGDIAEGYSVSREKKESFPLTVTSAQKNPTAFYLCASSNPWTAVKGYTFGSGTRLTVV.

J is TRBJ1-3 and V is TRBV2; D may be TRBD1 (5 bases). The V and J ends lost 3 bases and 4 bases respectively, with 13 bases between them. The CDR3 is 15 amino acids. Germline values: CDR1 SNHLY, CDR2 FYNNEI. The CDR3 reads CASSDETAFGNTIYF. In DNA, the CDR3 is TGTGCCAGCAGTGACGAGACAGCGTTCGGAAACACCATATATTTT.

The chain recombines TRBV5-6 with TRBJ2-5; tentative D call: TRBD1 (5 bases). CDR1 is SGHDT, CDR2 YYEEEE, per germline. Deletions cut 3 bases from V and 1 base from J, with 13 bases between. The CDR3 runs 15 residues. For the CDR3, the DNA is TGTGCCAGCAGCTACAGGCTATTAGGCCAAGAGACCCAGTACTTC. Amino acid sequence: CASSYRLLGQETQYF.

This chain links TRBV14 with TRBJ2-3, with a possible D match to TRBD1 (5 bases). The CDR3 consists of 16 residues. Trimming stripped 1 base from V and 1 base from J, with 12 bases between. Germline V gives CDR1 SGHDN, CDR2 FVKESK. CDR3 coding DNA: TGTGCCAGCAGCCAAGGGATGGGGCAGGGCACAGATACGCAGTATTTT. Translation gives CASSQGMGQGTDTQYF.

The rearrangement links TRBV5-6 to TRBJ2-3; no firm D call. CDR3 length: 15 residues. V lost 2 bases and J 0 bases, leaving 10 bases between the germline ends. In germline, CDR1 is SGHDT, CDR2 YYEEEE. CDR3 in amino acids: CASSLDPASTDTQYF. CDR3 DNA: TGTGCCAGCAGCTTAGACCCCGCTAGCACAGATACGCAGTATTTT.

The rearrangement joins TRBV6-6 to TRBJ2-2, with 7 bases identical to TRBD1. Germline V lookup: CDR1 MNHNY, CDR2 SVGAGI (reference sequence). V trimming: 2 bases; J trimming: 0 bases; junction bases outside the gene matches: 3. The CDR3 covers 16 residues. This chain's CDR3 is CASSYGTGANTGELFF. CDR3 DNA sequence: TGTGCCAGCAGTTACGGTACAGGGGCGAACACCGGGGAGCTGTTTTTT.

The rearrangement uses TRBV2 and TRBJ2-3, with D perhaps TRBD2 (6 bases). Trimming took 0 bases from V and 5 from J, leaving 9 bases between them. The CDR3 runs to 14 residues. CDR1 is SNHLY and CDR2 is FYNNEI in the germline V gene. CDR3 DNA sequence: TGTGCCAGCAGTGAAGCGGGGGGTGAAGATACGCAGTATTTT. Protein product: CASSEAGGEDTQYF. The full variable domain, with the rest looked up from reference TRBV2 and TRBJ2-3, is EPEVTQTPSHQVTQMGQEVILRCVPISNHLYFYWYRQILGQKVEFLVSFYNNEISEKSEIFDDQFSVERPDGSNFTLKIRSTKLEDSAMYFCASSEAGGEDTQYFGPGTRLTVL.

This clone turned up a few times. V gene TRBV27 combines with J gene TRBJ2-7, with D possibly matching TRBD1 (5 bases). Per the germline V gene, CDR1 is MNHEY and CDR2 is SMNVEV (reference sequence). CDR3 size: 14 residues. V lost 8 bases and J 5 bases, leaving 19 bases between the germline ends. CDR3 in amino acids: CASHSATGSHEQYF. In DNA form, the CDR3 reads TGTGCCAGCCACTCGGCCACAGGTTCCCACGAGCAGTACTTC.

The chain employs TRBV2 and TRBJ2-4, with D perhaps given as TRBD1 or TRBD2 (7 bases each). Trimming removed 5 bases from V and 6 bases from J, with 17 bases in between. CDR1 is SNHLY and CDR2 is FYNNEI in the germline V gene. CDR3 length equals 15 residues. In DNA form, the CDR3 reads TGTGCCAGCAGTACCCAGGGGGGGTGGGGAAACATTCAGTACTTC. Its translation: CASSTQGGWGNIQYF.

The V and J genes are TRBV6-5 and TRBJ2-3; 10 bases line up with TRBD2. CDR3 length: 14 amino acids. V shed 0 bases and J 10 bases; nucleotides not matched to a gene: 4. Germline CDR1 is MNHEY and CDR2 is SVGAGI. The CDR3 DNA reads as TGTGCCAGCAGTTACTCTAGCGGGGGGCCTCCGCAGTATTTT. It yields the protein CASSYSSGGPPQYF.

The CDR3 DNA reads TGTGCCATCAGTGAGAGGGACAGGGGGGTTAGCAATCAGCCCCAGCATTTT. It encodes CAISERDRGVSNQPQHF. This rearrangement joins TRBV10-3 to TRBJ1-5; 11 bases fit TRBD1. This CDR3 comprises 17 residues. Germline trimming cut 2 bases from V and 0 bases from J; bases unmatched to any gene: 3. Germline lookup yields CDR1 ENHRY and CDR2 SYGVKD.

The CDR3 is CASSGLDRAGIMQPQHF. DNA for the CDR3: TGTGCCAGCAGCGGGTTGGACAGGGCAGGGATCATGCAGCCCCAGCATTTT. This chain connects TRBV9 to TRBJ1-5; 8 bases align to TRBD1. Germline CDR1 and CDR2: SGDLS and YYNGEE. The CDR3 has 17 amino acids. The ends lost 3 bases at V and 7 bases at J; junction bases unmatched: 15.

The chain combines TRBV11-3 with TRBJ2-5; 8 bases agree with TRBD1. Trimming took 4 bases from V and 4 from J; bases not matched to a gene: 5. Germline-derived CDR1 and CDR2 are SGHNT and YENEEA. The CDR3 loop spans 14 amino acids. DNA of the CDR3: TGTGCCAGCAGCTCACGGACAGGGCCAGAGACCCAGTACTTC. As protein: CASSSRTGPETQYF.